The clone carrying this TCR delta chain is labeled large. Its antigen is unknown. The sample is drawn from a study of gammadelta T cells in human blood. Germline V gene sequence: CDR1 TSWWSYY, CDR2 QGS. Trimming cost V 0 bases and J 0 bases, with 3 bases left between them. This CDR3 spans 16 amino acids. Notes on the study in general: Right after birth, innate γδ T cells reportedly expanded polyclonally after microbial exposure.

TCRdb re-called the RT-PCR reads using CATT. The table shows 450 to 550 delta-chain clones, with 13% to 15% occurring only once. The TCR originated in a human donor. Sample: non-Vgamma9Vdelta2 gamma-delta T cells from infant blood. The genes are TRDV1 and TRDJ3; the D is unclear. This CDR3 is CALGELTSWDTRQMFF. CDR3 sequence (DNA): TGTGCTCTTGGGGAACTTACCTCCTGGGACACCCGACAGATGTTTTTC.